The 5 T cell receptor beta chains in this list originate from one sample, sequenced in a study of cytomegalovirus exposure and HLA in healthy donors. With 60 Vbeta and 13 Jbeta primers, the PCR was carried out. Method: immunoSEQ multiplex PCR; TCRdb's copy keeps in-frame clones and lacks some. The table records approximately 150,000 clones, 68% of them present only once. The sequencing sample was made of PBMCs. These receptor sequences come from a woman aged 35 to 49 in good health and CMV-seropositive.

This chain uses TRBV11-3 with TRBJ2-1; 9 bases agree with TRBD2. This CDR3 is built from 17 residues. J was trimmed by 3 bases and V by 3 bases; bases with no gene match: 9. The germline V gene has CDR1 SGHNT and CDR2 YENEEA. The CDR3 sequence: CASSFPSGERFYNEQFF. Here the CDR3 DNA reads TGTGCCAGCAGCTTCCCTAGCGGGGAGAGGTTCTACAATGAGCAGTTCTTC.

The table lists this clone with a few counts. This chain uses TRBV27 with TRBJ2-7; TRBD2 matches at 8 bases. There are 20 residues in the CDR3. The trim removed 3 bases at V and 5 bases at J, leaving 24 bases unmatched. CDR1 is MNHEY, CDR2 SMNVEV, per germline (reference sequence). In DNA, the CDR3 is TGTGCCAGCAGTTTTTGGGGGGCTAGGGTTAGCGGGGTAGAGTCCCACGAGCAGTACTTC. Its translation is CASSFWGARVSGVESHEQYF.

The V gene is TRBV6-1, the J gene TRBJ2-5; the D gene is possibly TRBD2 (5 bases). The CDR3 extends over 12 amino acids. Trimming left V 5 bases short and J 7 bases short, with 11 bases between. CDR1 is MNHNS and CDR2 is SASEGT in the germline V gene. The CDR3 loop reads CASSLAPGTQYF. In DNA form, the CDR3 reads TGTGCCAGCAGTCTAGCTCCGGGGACCCAGTACTTC.

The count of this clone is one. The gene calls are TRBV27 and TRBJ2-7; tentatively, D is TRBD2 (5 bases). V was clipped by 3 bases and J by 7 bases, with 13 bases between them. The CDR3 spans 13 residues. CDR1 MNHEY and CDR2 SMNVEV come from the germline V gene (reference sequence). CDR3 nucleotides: TGTGCCAGCAGTTTGGCCTTGACGGGGGAGCAGTACTTC. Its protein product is CASSLALTGEQYF.

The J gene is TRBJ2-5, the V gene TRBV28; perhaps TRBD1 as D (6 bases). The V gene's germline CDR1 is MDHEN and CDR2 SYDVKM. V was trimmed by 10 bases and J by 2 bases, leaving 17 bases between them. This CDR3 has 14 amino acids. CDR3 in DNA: TGTGCCACCGTCCCGGGACAAGCACAAGAGACCCAGTACTTC. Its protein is CATVPGQAQETQYF.